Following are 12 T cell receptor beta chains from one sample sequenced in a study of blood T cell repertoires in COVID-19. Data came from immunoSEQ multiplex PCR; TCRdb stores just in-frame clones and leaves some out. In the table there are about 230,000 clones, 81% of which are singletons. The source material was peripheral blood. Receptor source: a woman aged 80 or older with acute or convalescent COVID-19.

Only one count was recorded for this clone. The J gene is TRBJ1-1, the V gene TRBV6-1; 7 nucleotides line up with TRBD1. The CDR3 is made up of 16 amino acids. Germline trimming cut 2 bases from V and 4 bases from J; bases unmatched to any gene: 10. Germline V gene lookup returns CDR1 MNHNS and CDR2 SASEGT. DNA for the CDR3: TGTGCCAGCAGTGAAATCGGGTACAGGGGTGGCACTGAAGCTTTCTTT. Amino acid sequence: CASSEIGYRGGTEAFF.

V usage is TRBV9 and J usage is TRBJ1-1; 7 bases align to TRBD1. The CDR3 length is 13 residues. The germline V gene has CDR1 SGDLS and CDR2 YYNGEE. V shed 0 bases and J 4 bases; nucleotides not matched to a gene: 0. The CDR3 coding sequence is TGTGCCAGCAGCGTAGGGACAGGCACTGAAGCTTTCTTT. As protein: CASSVGTGTEAFF.

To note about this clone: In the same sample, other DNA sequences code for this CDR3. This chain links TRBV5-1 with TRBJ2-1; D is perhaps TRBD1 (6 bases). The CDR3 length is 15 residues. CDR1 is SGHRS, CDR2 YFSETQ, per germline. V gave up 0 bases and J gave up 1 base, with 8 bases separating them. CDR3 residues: CASSLVGQSYNEQFF. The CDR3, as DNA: TGCGCCAGCAGCTTGGTAGGACAGTCCTACAATGAGCAGTTCTTC. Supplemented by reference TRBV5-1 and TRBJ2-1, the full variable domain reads KAGVTQTPRYLIKTRGQQVTLSCSPISGHRSVSWYQQTPGQGLQFLFEYFSETQRNKGNFPGRFSGRQFSNSRSEMNVSTLELGDSALYLCASSLVGQSYNEQFFGPGTRLTVL.

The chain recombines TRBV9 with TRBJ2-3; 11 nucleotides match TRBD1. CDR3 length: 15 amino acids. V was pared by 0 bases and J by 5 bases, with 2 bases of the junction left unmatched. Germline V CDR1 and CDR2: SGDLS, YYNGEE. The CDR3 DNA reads TGTGCCAGCAGCGTAGCGGGACAGGGGGTAGATACGCAGTATTTT. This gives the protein CASSVAGQGVDTQYF.

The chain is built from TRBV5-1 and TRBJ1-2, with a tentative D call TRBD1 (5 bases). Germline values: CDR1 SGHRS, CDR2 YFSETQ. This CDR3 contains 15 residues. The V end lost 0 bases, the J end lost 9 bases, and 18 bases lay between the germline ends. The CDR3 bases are TGCGCCAGCAGCTTGGACGTGACAGTTAAAACCCGCTACACCTTC. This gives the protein CASSLDVTVKTRYTF.

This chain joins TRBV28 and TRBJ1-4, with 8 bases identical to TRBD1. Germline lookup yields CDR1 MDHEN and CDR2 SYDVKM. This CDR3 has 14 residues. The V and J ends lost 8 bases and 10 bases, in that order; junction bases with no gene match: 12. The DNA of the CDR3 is TGTGCCAGCGGACCAGGACAGGGAGGGGGAAAACTGTTTTTT. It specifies CASGPGQGGGKLFF. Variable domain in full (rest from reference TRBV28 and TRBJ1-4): DVKVTQSSRYLVKRTGEKVFLECVQDMDHENMFWYRQDPGLGLRLIYFSYDVKMKEKGDIPEGYSVSREKKERFSLILESASTNQTSMYLCASGPGQGGGKLFFGSGTQLSVL.

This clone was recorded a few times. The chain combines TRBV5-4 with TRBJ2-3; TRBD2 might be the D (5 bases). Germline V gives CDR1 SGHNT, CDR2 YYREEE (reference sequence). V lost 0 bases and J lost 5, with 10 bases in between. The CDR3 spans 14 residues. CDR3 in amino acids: CASSLDYGEDTQYF. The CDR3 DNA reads TGTGCCAGCAGCTTGGACTACGGGGAAGATACGCAGTATTTT.

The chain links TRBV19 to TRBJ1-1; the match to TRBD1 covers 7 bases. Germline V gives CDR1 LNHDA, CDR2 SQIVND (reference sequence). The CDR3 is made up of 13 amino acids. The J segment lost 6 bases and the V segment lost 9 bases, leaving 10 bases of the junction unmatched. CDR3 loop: CASTIQGFSEAFF. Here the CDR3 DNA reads TGTGCCAGCACTATACAGGGGTTCTCTGAAGCTTTCTTT.

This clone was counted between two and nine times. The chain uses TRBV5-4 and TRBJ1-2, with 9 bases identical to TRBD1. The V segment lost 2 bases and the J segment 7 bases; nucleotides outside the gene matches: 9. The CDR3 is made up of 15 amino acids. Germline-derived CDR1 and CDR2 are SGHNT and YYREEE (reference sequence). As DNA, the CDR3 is TGTGCCAGCAGCTTCGAAGGGACAGGGAGAAGTGGCTACACCTTC. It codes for CASSFEGTGRSGYTF.

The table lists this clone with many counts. The CDR3 sequence is CAWSTGERWNTEAFF. DNA of the CDR3: TGTGCCTGGTCAACAGGGGAACGGTGGAACACTGAAGCTTTCTTT. The rearrangement links TRBV30 to TRBJ1-1, with 7 bases matching TRBD1. The junction had 10 bases not matched to a gene; V was cut back by 5 bases and J by 1 base. Germline CDR1 is GTSNPN and CDR2 is SVGIG (reference sequence). CDR3 length: 15 amino acids.

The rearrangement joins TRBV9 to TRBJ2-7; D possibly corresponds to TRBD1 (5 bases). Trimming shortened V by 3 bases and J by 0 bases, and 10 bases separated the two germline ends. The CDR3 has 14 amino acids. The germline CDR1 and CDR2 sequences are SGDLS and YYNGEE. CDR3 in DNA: TGTGCCAGCAGCGAGACAGCCATCTCCTACGAGCAGTACTTC. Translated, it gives CASSETAISYEQYF.

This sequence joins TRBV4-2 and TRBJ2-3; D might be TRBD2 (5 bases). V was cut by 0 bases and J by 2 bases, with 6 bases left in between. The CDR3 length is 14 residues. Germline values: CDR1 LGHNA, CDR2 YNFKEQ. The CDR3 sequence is CASSQETITDTQYF. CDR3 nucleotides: TGTGCCAGCAGCCAAGAGACTATCACAGATACGCAGTATTTT.